These 2 T cell receptor beta chains share one sample of origin, sequenced in a study of molecular identifiers for immune sequencing clone quantification. Via MiXCR, TCRdb re-called the PCR reads, giving one row per CDR3 protein. The sample includes about 86,000 distinct CDR3 sequences, around 27% of them seen just once. Sequenced input: naive CD8+ T cells from blood, with Jurkat cell RNA spiked in. Sample subset: FACS-sorted CD8+CD4-CCR7+CD45RA+ naive T cells. These receptor sequences come from a human donor in good health. Some libraries in this study had Jurkat cell RNA spiked in.

This clonotype showed up many times. The CDR3 loop reads CASSPPGSDTQYF. The CDR3 bases are TGTGCCAGCAGCCCCCCCGGGTCAGATACGCAGTATTTT. The chain uses TRBV3-1 and TRBJ2-3, with D uncertain. Germline CDR1 and CDR2: LGHDT and YNNKEL (reference sequence). The germline V and J ends were trimmed by 4 bases and 4 bases, with 9 bases remaining between them. The CDR3 contains 13 residues.

The rearrangement links TRBV6-5 to TRBJ2-3; 11 bases are shared with TRBD2. The CDR3 length is 14 residues. Per the germline V gene, CDR1 is MNHEY and CDR2 is SVGAGI. Trimming at V came to 9 bases and at J to 5 bases, leaving 7 bases not matched to a gene. Written as DNA, the CDR3 is TGTGCCAGAAATAGCGGGAGGGCCTTAGATACGCAGTATTTT. Encoded protein: CARNSGRALDTQYF.